This TCR beta chain came from a study of control samples from healthy donors and cancer patients. Clones were read by immunoSEQ multiplex PCR, and TCRdb kept only the in-frame ones, dropping some. In the table there are tens of thousands of clones, 70% to 90% of which are singletons. This clone was seen a single time. The length of the CDR3 is 15 residues. V shed 7 bases and J shed 1 base, with 16 bases lying between them. The germline CDR1 and CDR2 sequences are SGDLS and YYNGEE. The sequenced material came from PBMCs. The receptor's source is a woman aged 60 to 75 with head and neck cancer. J is TRBJ2-3 and V is TRBV9, with D possibly TRBD2 on 6 matching bases. CDR3 in amino acids: CASSPSGSRTDTQYF. The CDR3 DNA is TGTGCCAGCTCCCCGTCCGGGAGTCGCACAGATACGCAGTATTTT. Supplemented by reference TRBV9 and TRBJ2-3, the full variable domain reads DSGVTQTPKHLITATGQRVTLRCSPRSGDLSVYWYQQSLDQGLQFLIQYYNGEERAKGNILERFSAQQFPDLHSELNLSSLELGDSALYFCASSPSGSRTDTQYFGPGTRLTVL.